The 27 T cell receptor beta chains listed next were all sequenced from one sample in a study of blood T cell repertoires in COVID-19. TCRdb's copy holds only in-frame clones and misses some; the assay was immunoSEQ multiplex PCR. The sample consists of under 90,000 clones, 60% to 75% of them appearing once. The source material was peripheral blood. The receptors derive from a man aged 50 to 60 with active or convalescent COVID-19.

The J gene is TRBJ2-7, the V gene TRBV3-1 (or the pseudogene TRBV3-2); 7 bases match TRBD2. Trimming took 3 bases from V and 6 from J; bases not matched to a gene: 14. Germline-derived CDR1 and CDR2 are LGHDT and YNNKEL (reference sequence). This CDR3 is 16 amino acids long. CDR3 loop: CASSHHMTPGGGEQYF. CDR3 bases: TGTGCCAGCAGCCATCACATGACTCCCGGCGGGGGCGAGCAGTACTTC.

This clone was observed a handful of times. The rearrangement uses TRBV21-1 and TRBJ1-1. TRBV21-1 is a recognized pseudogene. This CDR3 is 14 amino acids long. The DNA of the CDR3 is TGTGCCAGCAGCAAAAGCCTGTCCGGCGGGGGGGCTTTCTTT. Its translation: CASSKSLSGGGAFF.

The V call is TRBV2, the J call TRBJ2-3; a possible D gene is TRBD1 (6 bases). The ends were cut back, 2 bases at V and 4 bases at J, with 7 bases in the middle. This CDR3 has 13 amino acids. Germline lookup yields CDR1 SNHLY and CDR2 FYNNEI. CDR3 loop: CASSEKGADTQYF. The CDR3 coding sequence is TGTGCCAGCAGTGAAAAGGGGGCAGATACGCAGTATTTT.

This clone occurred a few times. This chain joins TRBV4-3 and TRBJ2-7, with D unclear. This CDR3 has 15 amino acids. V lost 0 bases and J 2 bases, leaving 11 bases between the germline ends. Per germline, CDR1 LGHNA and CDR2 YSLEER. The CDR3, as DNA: TGCGCCAGCAGCCAAGATCTTGGCAGTCCCTACGAGCAGTACTTC. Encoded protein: CASSQDLGSPYEQYF.

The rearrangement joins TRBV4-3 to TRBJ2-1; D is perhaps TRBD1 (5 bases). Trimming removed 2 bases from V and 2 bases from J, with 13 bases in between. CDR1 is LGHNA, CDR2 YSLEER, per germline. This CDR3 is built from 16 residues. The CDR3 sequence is CASSQSRTNTYNEQFF. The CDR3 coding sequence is TGCGCCAGCAGCCAATCGCGGACAAACACCTACAATGAGCAGTTCTTC.

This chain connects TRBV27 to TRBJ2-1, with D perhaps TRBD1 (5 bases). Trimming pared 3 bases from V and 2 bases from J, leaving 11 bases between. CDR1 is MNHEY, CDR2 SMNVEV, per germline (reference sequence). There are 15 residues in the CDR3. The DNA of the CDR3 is TGTGCCAGCAGTTTCCTAGGGGCCACCTACAATGAGCAGTTCTTC. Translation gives CASSFLGATYNEQFF.

The CDR3 coding sequence is TGTGCCAGCAGTTCCGCGGGGGTCTATAATTCACCCCTCCACTTT. Protein: CASSSAGVYNSPLHF. The chain recombines TRBV6-2 or TRBV6-3 with TRBJ1-6; TRBD1 is a possible D gene (5 bases). The CDR3 runs 15 residues. Looked up from germline, CDR1 is MNHEY and CDR2 is SVGEGT. Deletions cut 4 bases from V and 3 bases from J, with 10 bases between.

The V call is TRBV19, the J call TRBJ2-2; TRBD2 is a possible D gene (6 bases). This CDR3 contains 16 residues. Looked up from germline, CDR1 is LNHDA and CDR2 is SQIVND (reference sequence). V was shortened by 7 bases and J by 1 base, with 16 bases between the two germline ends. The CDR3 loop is CASTPVRGENTGELFF. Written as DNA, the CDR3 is TGTGCCAGTACCCCCGTGCGCGGGGAGAACACCGGGGAGCTGTTTTTT. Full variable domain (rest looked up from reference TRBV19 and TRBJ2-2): DGGITQSPKYLFRKEGQNVTLSCEQNLNHDAMYWYRQDPGQGLRLIYYSQIVNDFQKGDIAEGYSVSREKKESFPLTVTSAQKNPTAFYLCASTPVRGENTGELFFGEGSRLTVL.

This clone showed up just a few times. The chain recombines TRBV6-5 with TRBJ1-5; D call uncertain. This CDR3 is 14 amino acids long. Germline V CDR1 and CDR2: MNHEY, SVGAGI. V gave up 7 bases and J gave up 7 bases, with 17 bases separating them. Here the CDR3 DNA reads TGTGCCAGCACGAGGATAGGTGAAAGACAGCCCCAGCATTTT. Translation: CASTRIGERQPQHF.

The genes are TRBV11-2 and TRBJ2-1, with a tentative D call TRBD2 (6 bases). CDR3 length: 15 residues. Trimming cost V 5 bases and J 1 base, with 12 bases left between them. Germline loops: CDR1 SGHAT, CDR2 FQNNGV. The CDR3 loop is CASSHGGGSYNEQFF. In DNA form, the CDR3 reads TGTGCCAGCAGCCATGGGGGAGGTTCCTACAATGAGCAGTTCTTC.

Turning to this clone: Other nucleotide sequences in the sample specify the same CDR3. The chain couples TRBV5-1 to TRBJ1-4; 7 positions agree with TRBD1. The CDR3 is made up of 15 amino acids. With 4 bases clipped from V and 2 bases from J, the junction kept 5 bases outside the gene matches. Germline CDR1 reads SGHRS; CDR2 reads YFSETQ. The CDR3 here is CASSLSTGTNEKLFF. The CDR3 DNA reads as TGCGCCAGCAGCCTATCGACAGGGACTAATGAAAAACTGTTTTTT.

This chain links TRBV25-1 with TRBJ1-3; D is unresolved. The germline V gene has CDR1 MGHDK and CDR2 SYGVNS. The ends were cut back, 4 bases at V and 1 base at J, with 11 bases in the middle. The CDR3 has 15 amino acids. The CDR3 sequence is CASSARYLSGNTIYF. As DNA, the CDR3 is TGTGCCAGCAGTGCACGGTATTTATCTGGAAACACCATATATTTT.

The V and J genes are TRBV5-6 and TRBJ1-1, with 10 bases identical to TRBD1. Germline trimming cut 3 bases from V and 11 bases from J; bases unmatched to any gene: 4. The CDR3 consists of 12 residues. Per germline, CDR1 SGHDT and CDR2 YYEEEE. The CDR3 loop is CASSSEGQGAFF. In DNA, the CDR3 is TGTGCCAGCAGCTCGGAGGGACAGGGGGCTTTCTTT.

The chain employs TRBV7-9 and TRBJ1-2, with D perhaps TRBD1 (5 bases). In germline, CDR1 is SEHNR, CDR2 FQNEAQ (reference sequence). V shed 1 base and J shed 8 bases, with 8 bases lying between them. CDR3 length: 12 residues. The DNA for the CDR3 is TGTGCCAGCAGCTTAGAAACAGGCGGCTACACCTTC. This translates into CASSLETGGYTF.

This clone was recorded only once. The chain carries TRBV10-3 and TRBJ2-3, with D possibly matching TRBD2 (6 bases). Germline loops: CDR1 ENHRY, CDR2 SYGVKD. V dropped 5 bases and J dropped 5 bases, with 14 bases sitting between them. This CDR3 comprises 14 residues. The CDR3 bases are TGTGCCATCAGTTCGGCGGGGAACGGAGATACGCAGTATTTT. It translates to CAISSAGNGDTQYF.

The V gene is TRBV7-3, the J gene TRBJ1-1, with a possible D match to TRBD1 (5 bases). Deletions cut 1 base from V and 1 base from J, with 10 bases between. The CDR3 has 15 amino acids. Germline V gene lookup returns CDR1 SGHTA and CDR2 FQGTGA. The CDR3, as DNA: TGTGCCAGCAGCTTAATGGGAACAGGGAACACTGAAGCTTTCTTT. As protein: CASSLMGTGNTEAFF.

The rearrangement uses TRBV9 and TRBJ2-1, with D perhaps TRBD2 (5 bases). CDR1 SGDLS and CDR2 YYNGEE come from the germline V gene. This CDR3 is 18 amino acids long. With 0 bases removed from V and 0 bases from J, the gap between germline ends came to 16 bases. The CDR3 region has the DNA TGTGCCAGCAGCGTAGGCCGGGGTAGCGTAAGCTCCTACAATGAGCAGTTCTTC. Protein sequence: CASSVGRGSVSSYNEQFF. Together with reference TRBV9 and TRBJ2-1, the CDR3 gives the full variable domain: DSGVTQTPKHLITATGQRVTLRCSPRSGDLSVYWYQQSLDQGLQFLIQYYNGEERAKGNILERFSAQQFPDLHSELNLSSLELGDSALYFCASSVGRGSVSSYNEQFFGPGTRLTVL.

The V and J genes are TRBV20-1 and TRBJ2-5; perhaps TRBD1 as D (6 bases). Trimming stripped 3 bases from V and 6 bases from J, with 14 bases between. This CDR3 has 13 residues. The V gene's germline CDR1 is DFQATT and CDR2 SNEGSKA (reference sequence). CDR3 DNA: TGCAGTGCTAGTTCCCCAGGGGAGAAGACCCAGTACTTC. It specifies CSASSPGEKTQYF.

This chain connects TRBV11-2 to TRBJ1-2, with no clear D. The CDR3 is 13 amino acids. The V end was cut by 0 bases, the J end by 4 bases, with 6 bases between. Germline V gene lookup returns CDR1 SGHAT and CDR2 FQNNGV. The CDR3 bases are TGTGCCAGCAGCTTAGACAGGCGCTATGGCTACACCTTC. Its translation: CASSLDRRYGYTF.

The CDR3 protein is CASSIQGSDTGELFF. The CDR3 DNA reads TGTGCCAGTAGTATACAGGGTTCGGACACCGGGGAGCTGTTTTTT. This sequence joins TRBV19 and TRBJ2-2; tentative D call: TRBD1 (5 bases). Trimming stripped 2 bases from V and 3 bases from J, with 10 bases between. This CDR3 is 15 amino acids long. Germline V gene data show CDR1 as LNHDA and CDR2 as SQIVND (reference sequence).

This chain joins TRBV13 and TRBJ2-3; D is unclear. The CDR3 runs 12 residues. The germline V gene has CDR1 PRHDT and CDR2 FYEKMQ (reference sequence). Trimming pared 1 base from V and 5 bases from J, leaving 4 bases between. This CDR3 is CASSLAGDTQYF. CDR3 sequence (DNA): TGTGCCAGCAGCTTAGCGGGAGATACGCAGTATTTT.

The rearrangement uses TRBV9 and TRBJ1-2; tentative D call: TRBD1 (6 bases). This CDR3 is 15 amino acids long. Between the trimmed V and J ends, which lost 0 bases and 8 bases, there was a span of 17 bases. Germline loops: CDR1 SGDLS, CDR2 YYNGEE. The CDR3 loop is CASSVGQWGQGGYTF. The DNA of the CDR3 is TGTGCCAGCAGCGTAGGACAATGGGGCCAGGGGGGCTACACCTTC.

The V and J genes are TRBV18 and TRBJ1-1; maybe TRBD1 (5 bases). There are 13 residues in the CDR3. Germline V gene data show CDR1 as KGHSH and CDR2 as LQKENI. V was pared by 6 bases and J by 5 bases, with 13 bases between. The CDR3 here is CASSQNTGTEAFF. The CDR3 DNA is TGTGCCAGCTCGCAAAACACAGGAACTGAAGCTTTCTTT.

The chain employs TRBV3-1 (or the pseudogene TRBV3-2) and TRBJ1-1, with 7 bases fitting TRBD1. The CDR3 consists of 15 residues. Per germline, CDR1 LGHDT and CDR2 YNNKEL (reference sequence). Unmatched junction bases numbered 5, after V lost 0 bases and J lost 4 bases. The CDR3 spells CASSQDLDRATEAFF. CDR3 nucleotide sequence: TGTGCCAGCAGCCAAGATCTCGACAGGGCCACTGAAGCTTTCTTT.

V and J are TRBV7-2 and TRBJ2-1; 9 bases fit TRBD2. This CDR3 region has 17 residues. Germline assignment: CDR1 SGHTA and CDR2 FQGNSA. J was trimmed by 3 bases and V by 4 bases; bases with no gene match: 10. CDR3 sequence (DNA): TGTGCCAGCAGCTATAGTCCCCCTAGCGGGGTCTACAATGAGCAGTTCTTC. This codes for CASSYSPPSGVYNEQFF.

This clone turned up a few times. CDR3 nucleotides: TGCAGCGGAGGGTCCAGCTCCTACGAGCAGTACTTC. It yields the protein CSGGSSSYEQYF. The rearrangement links TRBV29-1 to TRBJ2-7; D perhaps matches TRBD2 (5 bases). Trimming took off 7 bases at V and 0 bases at J, with 10 bases between the two ends. The CDR3 is made up of 12 amino acids. Germline assignment: CDR1 SQVTM and CDR2 ANQGSEA.

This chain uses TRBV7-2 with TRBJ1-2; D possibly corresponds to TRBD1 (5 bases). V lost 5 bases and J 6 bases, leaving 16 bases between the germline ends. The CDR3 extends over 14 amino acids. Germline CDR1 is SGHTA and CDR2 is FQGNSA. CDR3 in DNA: TGTGCCAGCAGCCCATCCCTCAGGGCCGATGGCTACACCTTC. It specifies CASSPSLRADGYTF.